This T cell receptor beta chain was captured in a study of siplizumab effects on memory and regulatory T cells. Study-wide results and limits: Naive or memory phenotype assignment was not possible for roughly 80-97% of proliferating CD4+ or CD8+ clones. Siplizumab gave mappable alloreactive CD4+ clones an average Treg-derived fraction of about 69%, against 26.9% in controls.

This CDR3 comprises 16 residues. Trimming removed 3 bases at V and 8 bases at J, with 20 bases between. CDR1 and CDR2 (germline): SNHLY, FYNNEI. Notes on this clone: Its matching antigen is unknown.

Clones were read by immunoSEQ multiplex PCR, and TCRdb kept only the in-frame ones, dropping some. There are just over 60,000 clones in the sample; 70% to 80% occur only once, and about 0.41% lies in the top ten. The rearrangement uses TRBV2 and TRBJ2-1; a weak D match, TRBD2 (6 bases). Sequenced: memory CD4+ T cells sorted from blood. The clonotype was recovered from a human donor in good health. The CDR3 DNA is TGTGCCAGCAGTGAGTTGGGACTCAACGGGATCCATGAGCAGTTCTTC. Its protein is CASSELGLNGIHEQFF.